A selection of T cell receptor beta chains follows, all from one sample in a study of CD8 T cells in Susac syndrome. TCRdb reanalysed the immunoSEQ multiplex PCR reads using MiXCR and keeps one entry per CDR3 protein. The sample carries roughly 130,000 distinct CDR3 sequences, 90% to 95% recorded once. Sequenced: CD4+ T cells from PBMCs. These receptors were obtained from a human donor with multiple sclerosis. The CDR3 runs from the conserved cysteine through the conserved F or W. The D gene is left open where the match is weak. Some rows have no size entry. The others give once, few or many, or a class for an expanded clone.

v_gene	abundance	j_gene	d_gene	CDR3nt	CDR3aa
TRBV24-1	once	TRBJ1-2	-	TGTGCCACCAGTGAAGCCGCCTTCTATGGCTACACCTTC	CATSEAAFYGYTF
TRBV27	-	TRBJ2-3	TRBD2	TGTGCCAGCAGGCTAGCGGGGACAGATACGCAGTATTTT	CASRLAGTDTQYF
TRBV5-1	-	TRBJ1-1	-	TGCGCCAGCAGCCCCCTCGCGGGAGGCCCAGTGAACACTGAAGCTTTCTTT	CASSPLAGGPVNTEAFF
TRBV27	-	TRBJ2-1	TRBD1	TGTGCCAGCAGTTCTCCCCGGACAGGGGGGAATGAGCAGTTCTTC	CASSSPRTGGNEQFF
TRBV30	-	TRBJ2-7	-	TGTGCCTTCTTGACAGGCGAGCAGTACTTC	CAFLTGEQYF
TRBV20-1	-	TRBJ2-5	-	TGCAGTGCTAGAGATAAGGTCGGGTGGACCCAGTACTTC	CSARDKVGWTQYF
TRBV7-2	-	TRBJ2-7	-	TGTGCCAGCAGCCTTTTGAACCTACGGGAGCAGTACTTC	CASSLLNLREQYF
TRBV12-3/TRBV12-4	-	TRBJ1-2	-	TGTGCCAGCAGCCCTCCGGGGACTGCTGGCTACACCTTC	CASSPPGTAGYTF
TRBV3-1	-	TRBJ1-3	TRBD1	TGTGCCAGCAGCCGCTCGACAGGGGGCCTTGTAGACACCATATATTTT	CASSRSTGGLVDTIYF
TRBV5-1	-	TRBJ2-7	-	TGCGCCAGCAGCTTGGTAGGACCCCGGGGCGGCGAGCAGTACTTC	CASSLVGPRGGEQYF
TRBV7-9	-	TRBJ2-3	TRBD2	TGTGCCAGCAGCCAACTAGCGGGGGTTTATACGCAGTATTTT	CASSQLAGVYTQYF
TRBV27	once	TRBJ2-1	TRBD2	TGTGCCAGCAGTTTAGGACTAGACCCCTACAATGAGCAGTTCTTC	CASSLGLDPYNEQFF
TRBV20-1	-	TRBJ2-3	-	TGCAGTGCTAGAAGGTTGACAGATACGCAGTATTTT	CSARRLTDTQYF
TRBV4-1	-	TRBJ2-4	-	TGCGCCAGCAGCCAAGTAGCACAGCCCGGTGGACCGAACATTCAGTACTTC	CASSQVAQPGGPNIQYF
TRBV9	-	TRBJ1-6	TRBD1	TGTGCCAGCAGTATGACAGGGGATAATTCACCCCTCCACTTT	CASSMTGDNSPLHF
TRBV25-1	-	TRBJ2-7	TRBD2	TGTGCCAGCAGTGAATTAGGGACTAGCTCCTACGAGCAGTACTTC	CASSELGTSSYEQYF
TRBV12-3/TRBV12-4	-	TRBJ1-2	-	TGTGCCAGCAACCCCGGGCCACTAATGGAGGGCTACACCTTC	CASNPGPLMEGYTF
TRBV20-1	-	TRBJ2-3	TRBD1	TGCAGTGCTAGAGACCTCACAGGGGGCACAGATACGCAGTATTTT	CSARDLTGGTDTQYF
TRBV24-1	-	TRBJ2-2	TRBD2	TGTGCCACCAGTGACGCGGGAGGGGCGAACACCGGGGAGCTGTTTTTT	CATSDAGGANTGELFF